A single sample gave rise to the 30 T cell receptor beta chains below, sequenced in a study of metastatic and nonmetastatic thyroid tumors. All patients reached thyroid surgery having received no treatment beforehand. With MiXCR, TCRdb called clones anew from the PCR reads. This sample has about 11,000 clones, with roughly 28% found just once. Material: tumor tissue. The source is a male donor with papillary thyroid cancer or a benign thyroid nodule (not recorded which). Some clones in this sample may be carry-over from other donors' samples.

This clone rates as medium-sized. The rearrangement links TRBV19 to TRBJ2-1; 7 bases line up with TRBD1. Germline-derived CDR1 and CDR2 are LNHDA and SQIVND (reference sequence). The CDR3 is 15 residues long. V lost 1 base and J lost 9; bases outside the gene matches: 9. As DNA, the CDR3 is TGTGCCAGTAGTATAGGACAGGGTTTTGGTGGTGAGCAGTTCTTC. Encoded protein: CASSIGQGFGGEQFF. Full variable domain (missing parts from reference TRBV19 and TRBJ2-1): DGGITQSPKYLFRKEGQNVTLSCEQNLNHDAMYWYRQDPGQGLRLIYYSQIVNDFQKGDIAEGYSVSREKKESFPLTVTSAQKNPTAFYLCASSIGQGFGGEQFFGPGTRLTVL.

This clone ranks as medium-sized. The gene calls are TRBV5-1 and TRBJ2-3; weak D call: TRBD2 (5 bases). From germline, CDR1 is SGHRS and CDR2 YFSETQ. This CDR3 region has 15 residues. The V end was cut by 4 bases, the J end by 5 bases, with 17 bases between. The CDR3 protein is CASSESGPNRDTQYF. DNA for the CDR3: TGCGCCAGCAGCGAGAGCGGCCCAAATCGAGATACGCAGTATTTT.

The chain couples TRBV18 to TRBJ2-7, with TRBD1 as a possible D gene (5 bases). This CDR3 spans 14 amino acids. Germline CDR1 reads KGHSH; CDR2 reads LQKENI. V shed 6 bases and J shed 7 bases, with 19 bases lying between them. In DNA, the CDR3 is TGTGCCAGCTCGTCGGAACCGACAGCCCCGGAGCAGTACTTC. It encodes CASSSEPTAPEQYF.

In nucleotides, the CDR3 is TGTGCCAGCAGCTTAGAGGACAGGCTTAGCTCTGGGGCCAACGTCCTGACTTTC. Its translation: CASSLEDRLSSGANVLTF. V is TRBV11-2 and J is TRBJ2-6; 7 bases are shared with TRBD1. Germline CDR1 reads SGHAT; CDR2 reads FQNNGV. Germline trimming cut 0 bases from V and 0 bases from J; bases unmatched to any gene: 5. This CDR3 is 18 amino acids long.

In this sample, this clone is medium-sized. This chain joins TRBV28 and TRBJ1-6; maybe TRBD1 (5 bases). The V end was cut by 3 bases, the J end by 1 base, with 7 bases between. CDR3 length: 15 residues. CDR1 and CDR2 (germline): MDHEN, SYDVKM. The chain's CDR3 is CASSLGESYNSPLHF. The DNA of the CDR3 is TGTGCCAGCAGTTTGGGGGAGTCCTATAATTCACCCCTCCACTTT.

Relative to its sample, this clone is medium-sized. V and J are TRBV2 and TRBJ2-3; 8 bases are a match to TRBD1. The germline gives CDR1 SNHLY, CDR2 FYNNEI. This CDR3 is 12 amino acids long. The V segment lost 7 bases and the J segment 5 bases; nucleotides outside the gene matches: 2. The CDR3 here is CASKQGGDTQYF. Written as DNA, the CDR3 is TGTGCCAGCAAACAGGGGGGAGATACGCAGTATTTT.

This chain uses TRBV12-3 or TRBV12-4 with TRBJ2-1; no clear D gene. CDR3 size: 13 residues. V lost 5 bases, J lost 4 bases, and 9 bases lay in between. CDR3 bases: TGTGCCAGCAGTCCGCAAGAATACAATGAGCAGTTCTTC. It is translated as CASSPQEYNEQFF.

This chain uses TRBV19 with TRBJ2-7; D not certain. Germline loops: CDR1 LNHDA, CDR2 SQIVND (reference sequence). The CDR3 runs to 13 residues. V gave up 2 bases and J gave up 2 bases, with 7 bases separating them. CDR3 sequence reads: CASSIRVTYEQYF. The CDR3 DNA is TGTGCCAGTAGTATACGAGTAACCTACGAGCAGTACTTC.

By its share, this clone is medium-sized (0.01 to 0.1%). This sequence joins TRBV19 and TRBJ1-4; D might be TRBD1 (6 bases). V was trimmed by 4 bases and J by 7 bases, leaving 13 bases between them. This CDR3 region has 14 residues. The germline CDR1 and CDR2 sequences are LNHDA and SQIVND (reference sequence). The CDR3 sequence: CASSRGQQIEKLFF. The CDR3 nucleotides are TGTGCCAGTAGTAGAGGACAGCAGATTGAAAAACTGTTTTTT.

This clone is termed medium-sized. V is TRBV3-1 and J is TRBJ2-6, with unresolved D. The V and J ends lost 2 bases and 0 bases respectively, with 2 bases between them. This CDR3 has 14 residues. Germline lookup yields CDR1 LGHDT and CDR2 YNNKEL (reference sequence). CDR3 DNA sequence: TGTGCCAGCAGCCAACTCTCTGGGGCCAACGTCCTGACTTTC. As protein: CASSQLSGANVLTF.

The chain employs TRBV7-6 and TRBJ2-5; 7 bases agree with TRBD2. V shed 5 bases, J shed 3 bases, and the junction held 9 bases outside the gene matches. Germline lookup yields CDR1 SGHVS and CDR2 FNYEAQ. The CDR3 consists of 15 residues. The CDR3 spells CASSAPGLRKETQYF. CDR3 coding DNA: TGTGCCAGCAGCGCACCGGGACTAAGAAAAGAGACCCAGTACTTC.

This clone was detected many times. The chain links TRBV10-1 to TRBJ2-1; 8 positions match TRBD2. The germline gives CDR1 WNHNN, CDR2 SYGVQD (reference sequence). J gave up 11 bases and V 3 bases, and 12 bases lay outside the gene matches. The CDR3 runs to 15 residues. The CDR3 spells CASSDSSGSYNKQFF. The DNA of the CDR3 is TGCGCCAGCAGTGATTCGAGCGGGAGTTATAATAAGCAGTTCTTC.

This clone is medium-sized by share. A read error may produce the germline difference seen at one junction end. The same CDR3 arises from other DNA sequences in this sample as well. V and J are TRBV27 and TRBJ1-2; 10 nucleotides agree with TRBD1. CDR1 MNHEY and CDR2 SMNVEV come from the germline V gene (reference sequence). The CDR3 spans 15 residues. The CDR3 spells CASSLMTGGTYGYIF. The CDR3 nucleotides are TGTGCCAGCAGTCTCATGACAGGGGGCACCTATGGCTACATCTTC.

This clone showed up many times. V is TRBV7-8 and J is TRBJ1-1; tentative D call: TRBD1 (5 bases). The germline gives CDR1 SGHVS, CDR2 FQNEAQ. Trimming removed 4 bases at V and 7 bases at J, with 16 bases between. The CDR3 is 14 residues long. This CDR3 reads CASSYSGGADEAFF. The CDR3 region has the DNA TGTGCCAGCAGCTACAGCGGAGGGGCAGATGAAGCTTTCTTT.

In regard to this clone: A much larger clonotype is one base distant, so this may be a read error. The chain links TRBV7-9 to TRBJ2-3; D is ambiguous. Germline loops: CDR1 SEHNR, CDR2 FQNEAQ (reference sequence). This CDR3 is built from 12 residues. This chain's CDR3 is CAISRETVTQYF. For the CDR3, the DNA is TGTGCCATCAGCCGAGAGACTGTTACGCAGTATTTT.

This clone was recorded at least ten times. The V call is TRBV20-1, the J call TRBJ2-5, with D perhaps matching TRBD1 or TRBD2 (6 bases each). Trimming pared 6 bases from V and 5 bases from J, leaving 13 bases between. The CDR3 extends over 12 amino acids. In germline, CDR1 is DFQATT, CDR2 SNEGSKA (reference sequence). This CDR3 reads CSAEGVGETQYF. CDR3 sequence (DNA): TGCAGTGCGGAGGGGGTCGGTGAGACCCAGTACTTC.

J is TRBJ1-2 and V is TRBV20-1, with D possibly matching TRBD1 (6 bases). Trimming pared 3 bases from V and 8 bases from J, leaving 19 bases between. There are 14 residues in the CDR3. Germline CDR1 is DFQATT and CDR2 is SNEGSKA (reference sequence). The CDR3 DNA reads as TGCAGTGCTAGCCGGACAGTTAGATTTGGCGGCTACACCTTC. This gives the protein CSASRTVRFGGYTF.

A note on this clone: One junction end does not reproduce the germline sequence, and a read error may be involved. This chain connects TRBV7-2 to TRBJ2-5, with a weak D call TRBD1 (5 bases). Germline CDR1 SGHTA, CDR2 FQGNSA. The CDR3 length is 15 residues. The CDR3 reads CASSSYTIGQGTQYF. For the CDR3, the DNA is TGTGCCAGCAGCTCCTACACTATCGGACAAGGGACCCAGTACTTC.

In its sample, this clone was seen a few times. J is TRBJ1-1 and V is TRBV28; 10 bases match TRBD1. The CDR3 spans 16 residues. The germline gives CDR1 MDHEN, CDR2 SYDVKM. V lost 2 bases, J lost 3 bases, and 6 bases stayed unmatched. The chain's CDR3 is CASSLEGQGWDTEAFF. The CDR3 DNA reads TGTGCCAGCAGTTTAGAGGGACAGGGGTGGGACACTGAAGCTTTCTTT.

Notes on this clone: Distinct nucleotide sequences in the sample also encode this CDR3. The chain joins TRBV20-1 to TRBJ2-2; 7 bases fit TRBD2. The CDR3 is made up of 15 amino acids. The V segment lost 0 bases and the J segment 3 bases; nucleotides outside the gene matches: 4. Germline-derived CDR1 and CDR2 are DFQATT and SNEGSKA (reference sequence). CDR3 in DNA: TGCAGTGCTAGAGATCTTGCGGGAGACACCGGGGAGCTGTTTTTT. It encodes CSARDLAGDTGELFF.

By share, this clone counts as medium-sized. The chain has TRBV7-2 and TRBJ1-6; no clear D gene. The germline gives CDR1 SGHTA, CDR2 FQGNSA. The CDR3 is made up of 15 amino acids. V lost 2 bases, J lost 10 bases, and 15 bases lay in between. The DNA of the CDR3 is TGTGCCAGCAGCTTAAGCTTAGGGTTGGGATCACCCCTCCACTTT. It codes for CASSLSLGLGSPLHF.

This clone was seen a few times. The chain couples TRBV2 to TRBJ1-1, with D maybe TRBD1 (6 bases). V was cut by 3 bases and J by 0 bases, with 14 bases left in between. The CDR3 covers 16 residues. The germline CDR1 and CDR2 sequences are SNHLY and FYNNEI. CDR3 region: CASSEEGGRVNTEAFF. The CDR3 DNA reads TGTGCCAGCAGTGAGGAGGGGGGTCGGGTGAACACTGAAGCTTTCTTT.

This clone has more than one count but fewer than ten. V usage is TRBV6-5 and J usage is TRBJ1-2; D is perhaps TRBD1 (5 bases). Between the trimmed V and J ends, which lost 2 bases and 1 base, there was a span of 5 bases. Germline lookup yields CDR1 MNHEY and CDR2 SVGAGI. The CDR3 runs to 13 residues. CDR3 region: CASSYGGNYGYTF. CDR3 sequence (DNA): TGTGCCAGCAGTTACGGGGGTAACTATGGCTACACCTTC.

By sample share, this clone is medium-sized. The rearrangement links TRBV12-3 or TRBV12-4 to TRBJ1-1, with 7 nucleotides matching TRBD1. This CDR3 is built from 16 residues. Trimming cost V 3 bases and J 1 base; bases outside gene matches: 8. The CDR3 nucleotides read TGTGCCAGCAGTTTTCCCGGACAGGATGGGAACACTGAAGCTTTCTTT. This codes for CASSFPGQDGNTEAFF.

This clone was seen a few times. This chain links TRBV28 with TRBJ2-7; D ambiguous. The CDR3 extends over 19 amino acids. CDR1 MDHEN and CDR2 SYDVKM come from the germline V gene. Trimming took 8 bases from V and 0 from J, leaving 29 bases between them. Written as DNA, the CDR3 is TGTGCCAGCGCTCCCTCATTGTTAGGTAGACGGTCGAGCTCCTACGAGCAGTACTTC. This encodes CASAPSLLGRRSSSYEQYF.

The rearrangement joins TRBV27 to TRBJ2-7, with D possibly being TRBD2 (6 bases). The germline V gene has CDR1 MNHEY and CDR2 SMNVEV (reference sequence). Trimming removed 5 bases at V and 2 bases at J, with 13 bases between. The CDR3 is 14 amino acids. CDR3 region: CASSRRENPYEQYF. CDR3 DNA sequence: TGTGCCAGCAGTAGGCGGGAAAATCCCTACGAGCAGTACTTC.

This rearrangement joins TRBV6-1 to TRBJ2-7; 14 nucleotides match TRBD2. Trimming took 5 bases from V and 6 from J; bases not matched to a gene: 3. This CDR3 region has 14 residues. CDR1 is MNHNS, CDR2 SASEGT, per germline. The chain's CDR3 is CASSPGTSGSEQYF. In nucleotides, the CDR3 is TGTGCCAGCAGTCCCGGGACTAGCGGGAGCGAGCAGTACTTC.

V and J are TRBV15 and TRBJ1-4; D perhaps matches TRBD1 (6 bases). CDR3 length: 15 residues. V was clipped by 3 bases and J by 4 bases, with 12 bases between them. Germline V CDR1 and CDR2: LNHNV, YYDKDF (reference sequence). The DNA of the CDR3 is TGTGCCACCAGCAGGGGGGCCGGGGATAATGAAAAACTGTTTTTT. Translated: CATSRGAGDNEKLFF.

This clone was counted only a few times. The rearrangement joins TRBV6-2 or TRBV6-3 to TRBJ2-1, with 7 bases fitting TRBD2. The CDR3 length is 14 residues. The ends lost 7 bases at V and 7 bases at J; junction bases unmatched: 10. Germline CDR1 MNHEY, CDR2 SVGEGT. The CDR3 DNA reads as TGTGCCAGCATCCTTATCGGGAGGTTAAATGAGCAGTTCTTC. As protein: CASILIGRLNEQFF.

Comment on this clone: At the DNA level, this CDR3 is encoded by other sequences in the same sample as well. CDR3 coding DNA: TGTGCCAGCAGCCGACTAGCGGGAGCTCCCCGTGAGCAGTTCTTC. It translates to CASSRLAGAPREQFF. The chain combines TRBV6-1 with TRBJ2-1; 12 bases match TRBD2. J lost 9 bases, V lost 6 bases, and 9 bases had no gene match. The CDR3 has 15 residues. Per germline, CDR1 MNHNS and CDR2 SASEGT.